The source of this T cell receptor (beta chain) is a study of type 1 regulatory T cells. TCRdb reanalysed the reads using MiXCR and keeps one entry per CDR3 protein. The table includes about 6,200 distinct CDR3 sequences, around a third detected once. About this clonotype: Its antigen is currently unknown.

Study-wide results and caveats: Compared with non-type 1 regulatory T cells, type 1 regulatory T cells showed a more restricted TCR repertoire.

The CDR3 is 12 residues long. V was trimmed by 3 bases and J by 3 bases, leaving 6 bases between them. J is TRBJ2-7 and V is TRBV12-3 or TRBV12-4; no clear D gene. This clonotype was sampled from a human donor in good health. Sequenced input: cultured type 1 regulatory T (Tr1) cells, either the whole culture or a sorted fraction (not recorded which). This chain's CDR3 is CASSFYSYEQYF. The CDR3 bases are TGTGCCAGCAGTTTCTACAGCTACGAGCAGTACTTC.